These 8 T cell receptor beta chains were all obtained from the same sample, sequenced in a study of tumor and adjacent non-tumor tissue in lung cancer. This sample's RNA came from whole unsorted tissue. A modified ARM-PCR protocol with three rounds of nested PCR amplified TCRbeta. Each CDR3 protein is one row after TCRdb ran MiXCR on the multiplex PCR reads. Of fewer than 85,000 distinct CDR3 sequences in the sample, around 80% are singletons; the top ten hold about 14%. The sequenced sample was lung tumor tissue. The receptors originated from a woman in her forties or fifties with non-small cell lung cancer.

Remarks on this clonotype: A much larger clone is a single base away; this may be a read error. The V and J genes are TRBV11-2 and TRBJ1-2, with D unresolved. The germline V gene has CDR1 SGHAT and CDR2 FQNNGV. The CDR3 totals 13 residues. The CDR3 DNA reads TGTGCCAGCAGCCAGTTCACCAACTATGGCTACAGCTTC. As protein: CASSQFTNYGYSF.

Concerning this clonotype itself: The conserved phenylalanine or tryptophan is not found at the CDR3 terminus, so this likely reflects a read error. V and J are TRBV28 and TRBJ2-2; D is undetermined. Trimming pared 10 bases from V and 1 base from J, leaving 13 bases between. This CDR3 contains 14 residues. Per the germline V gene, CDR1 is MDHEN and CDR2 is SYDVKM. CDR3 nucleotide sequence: TGTGCCACCAACAGTGGGCTGAACACCGGGGAGCTGTTTTCT. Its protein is CATNSGLNTGELFS.

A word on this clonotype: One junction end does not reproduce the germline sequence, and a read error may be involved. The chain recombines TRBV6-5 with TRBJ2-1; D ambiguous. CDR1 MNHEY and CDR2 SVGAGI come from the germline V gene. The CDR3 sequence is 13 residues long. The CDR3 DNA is TGTGCCAGCAGTCAATTCTCACGCAGTCAGCAGATCTTC. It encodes CASSQFSRSQQIF.

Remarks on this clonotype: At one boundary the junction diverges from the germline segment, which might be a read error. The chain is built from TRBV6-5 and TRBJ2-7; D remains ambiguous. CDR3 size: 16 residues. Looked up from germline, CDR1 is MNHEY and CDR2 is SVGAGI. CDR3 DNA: TGTGTCAGCATCCCCCATGAGAGCTTATCTACCTACGAGCAGTACTTC. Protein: CVSIPHESLSTYEQYF.

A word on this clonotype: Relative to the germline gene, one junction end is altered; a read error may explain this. CDR3 in amino acids: CATIAGNTWELFF. In DNA form, the CDR3 reads TGTGCCACCATAGCAGGGAACACCTGGGAGCTTTTTTTT. This chain links TRBV24-1 with TRBJ2-2; TRBD1 or TRBD2 may be the D gene (5 bases each). The CDR3 loop spans 13 amino acids. The germline V gene has CDR1 KGHDR and CDR2 SFDVKD.

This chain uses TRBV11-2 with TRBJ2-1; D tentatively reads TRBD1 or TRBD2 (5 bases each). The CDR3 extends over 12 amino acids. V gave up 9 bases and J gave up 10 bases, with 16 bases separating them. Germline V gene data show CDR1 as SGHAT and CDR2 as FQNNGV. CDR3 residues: CASMGPPDEQFF. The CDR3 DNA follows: TGTGCCAGTATGGGACCTCCTGACGAGCAGTTCTTC.

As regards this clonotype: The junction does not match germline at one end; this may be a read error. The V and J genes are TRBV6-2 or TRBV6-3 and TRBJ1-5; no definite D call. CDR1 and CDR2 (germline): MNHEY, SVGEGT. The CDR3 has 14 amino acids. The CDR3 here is CASSRKADNKPQHF. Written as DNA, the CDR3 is TGTGCCAGCAGCCGAAAGGCTGACAATAAGCCACAGCATTTT.

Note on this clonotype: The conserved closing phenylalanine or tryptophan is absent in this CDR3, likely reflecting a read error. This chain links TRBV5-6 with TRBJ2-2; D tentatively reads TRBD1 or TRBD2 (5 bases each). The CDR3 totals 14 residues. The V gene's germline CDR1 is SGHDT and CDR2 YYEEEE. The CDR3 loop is CPSSLGRKTGELFS. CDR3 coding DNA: TGTCCCAGCAGTTTGGGACGGAAAACCGGGGAGCTGTTTTCT.